Each of the 19 T cell receptor beta chains below was sequenced from the same sample in a study of blood T cell repertoires in COVID-19. Measured with immunoSEQ multiplex PCR; TCRdb has only the in-frame clones, and not every one. The top ten clones hold 3.5% to 5% of a sample with about 98,000 clones, approximately 80% of them seen once. Sequences were obtained from peripheral blood. These TCRs come from a man in his sixties with acute or convalescent COVID-19.

This clone was counted a single time. This chain uses TRBV29-1 with TRBJ2-7; D not resolved. V lost 1 base and J lost 3, with 10 bases in between. This CDR3 is 13 amino acids long. Germline CDR1 is SQVTM and CDR2 is ANQGSEA. The CDR3: CSVEATPDYEQYF. The CDR3 DNA sequence: TGCAGCGTTGAAGCTACCCCCGACTACGAGCAGTACTTC.

This chain uses TRBV27 with TRBJ2-7; D is perhaps TRBD1 (5 bases). Trimming took off 5 bases at V and 6 bases at J, with 20 bases between the two ends. This CDR3 has 15 amino acids. The V gene's germline CDR1 is MNHEY and CDR2 SMNVEV (reference sequence). The CDR3 region is CASSVDSLPFSEQYV. The CDR3, as DNA: TGTGCCAGCAGTGTAGACAGTCTACCGTTCAGCGAGCAGTACGTC.

The chain recombines TRBV7-8 with TRBJ1-1, with a possible D match to TRBD1 (6 bases). The V and J ends lost 6 bases and 6 bases respectively, with 14 bases between them. Germline V gene lookup returns CDR1 SGHVS and CDR2 FQNEAQ. There are 13 residues in the CDR3. The CDR3 nucleotides are TGTGCCAGCAGTCCGAGGTGGACAGCTGAAGCTTTCTTT. Its translation is CASSPRWTAEAFF.

The chain couples TRBV5-4 to TRBJ2-3; 8 bases map to TRBD1. Germline V lookup: CDR1 SGHNT, CDR2 YYREEE (reference sequence). V gave up 3 bases and J gave up 4 bases; unmatched junction bases: 13. The CDR3 consists of 17 residues. DNA of the CDR3: TGTGCCAGCAGCTGGGAAGGGACAGGAGGAGGAGCAGATACGCAGTATTTT. It yields the protein CASSWEGTGGGADTQYF.

CDR3 DNA: TGTGCCAGCAGCATACGGACAGGGGGGGACATTCAGTACTTC. Residues: CASSIRTGGDIQYF. The rearrangement links TRBV7-9 to TRBJ2-4; 10 nucleotides align to TRBD1. CDR3 length: 14 amino acids. The V segment lost 5 bases and the J segment 8 bases; nucleotides outside the gene matches: 6. Germline CDR1 reads SEHNR; CDR2 reads FQNEAQ (reference sequence).

The chain has TRBV7-2 and TRBJ2-5; possibly TRBD1 for D (5 bases). The germline gives CDR1 SGHTA, CDR2 FQGNSA. The CDR3 is 16 amino acids. The ends were cut back, 1 base at V and 3 bases at J, with 15 bases in the middle. CDR3 protein: CASSLGPRRQKETQYF. CDR3 bases: TGTGCCAGCAGCTTAGGTCCACGAAGACAGAAAGAGACCCAGTACTTC.

The chain is built from TRBV2 and TRBJ2-1, with D possibly being TRBD2 (6 bases). Trimming removed 3 bases from V and 4 bases from J, with 13 bases in between. The CDR3 consists of 15 residues. Germline lookup yields CDR1 SNHLY and CDR2 FYNNEI. The CDR3 DNA sequence: TGTGCCAGCAGTGACCGGCGGGACCGATACAATGAGCAGTTCTTC. Protein: CASSDRRDRYNEQFF. The full variable domain, in which reference TRBV2 and TRBJ2-1 provide the parts outside the CDR3, is EPEVTQTPSHQVTQMGQEVILRCVPISNHLYFYWYRQILGQKVEFLVSFYNNEISEKSEIFDDQFSVERPDGSNFTLKIRSTKLEDSAMYFCASSDRRDRYNEQFFGPGTRLTVL.

The chain employs TRBV24-1 and TRBJ1-5; no firm D call. V dropped 1 base and J dropped 11 bases, with 20 bases sitting between them. CDR1 and CDR2 from the germline V gene are KGHDR and SFDVKD. The CDR3 consists of 16 residues. CDR3 DNA sequence: TGTGCCACCAGTGATTTATGGCCTCTGATCCAGATTACCCAGCATTTT. It codes for CATSDLWPLIQITQHF.

The chain uses TRBV30 and TRBJ2-3, with TRBD1 as a possible D gene (5 bases). The CDR3 sequence is 14 residues long. CDR1 GTSNPN and CDR2 SVGIG come from the germline V gene (reference sequence). Trimming stripped 5 bases from V and 2 bases from J, with 14 bases between. The CDR3 loop is CAWRGAQLTDTQYF. In DNA, the CDR3 is TGTGCCTGGCGTGGGGCGCAGCTCACAGATACGCAGTATTTT.

V and J are TRBV18 and TRBJ1-3; possibly TRBD1 for D (6 bases). CDR1 is KGHSH and CDR2 is LQKENI in the germline V gene. The CDR3 runs 17 residues. Trimming left V 3 bases short and J 0 bases short, with 15 bases between. CDR3 residues: CASSPPQQGFSGNTIYF. The CDR3 coding sequence is TGTGCCAGCTCACCTCCCCAACAGGGATTCTCTGGAAACACCATATATTTT.

The chain combines TRBV12-5 with TRBJ2-3, with D perhaps TRBD2 (5 bases). The CDR3 has 12 amino acids. V was shortened by 4 bases and J by 6 bases, with 8 bases between the two germline ends. Germline CDR1 is LGHNT and CDR2 is FRNRAP. The CDR3 bases are TGTGCTAGTGGTTCCTCGGGGGATACGCAGTATTTT. Encoded protein: CASGSSGDTQYF.

The chain is built from TRBV18 and TRBJ1-1; D is unresolved. V gave up 1 base and J gave up 5 bases, with 17 bases separating them. From germline, CDR1 is KGHSH and CDR2 LQKENI. The length of the CDR3 is 16 residues. CDR3 DNA sequence: TGTGCCAGCTCACCACTCGGTCCCCGCTCGGGGACTGAAGCTTTCTTT. It codes for CASSPLGPRSGTEAFF.

V and J are TRBV3-1 (or the pseudogene TRBV3-2) and TRBJ1-1, with 8 bases matching TRBD1. This CDR3 has 14 amino acids. Germline loops: CDR1 LGHDT, CDR2 YNNKEL (reference sequence). After removal of 3 bases from V and 6 bases from J, the junction contained 6 bases not matched to a gene. CDR3 sequence reads: CASSHAGGNSEAFF. The CDR3 DNA is TGTGCCAGCAGCCATGCAGGGGGCAACTCTGAAGCTTTCTTT.

The chain employs TRBV10-2 and TRBJ2-5, with a weak D call TRBD1 (5 bases). V gave up 6 bases and J gave up 5 bases, with 10 bases separating them. The length of the CDR3 is 12 residues. From germline, CDR1 is WSHSY and CDR2 SAAADI. The CDR3 DNA follows: TGCGCCAGCAGCAGGGTAGAGGAGACCCAGTACTTC. Amino acids: CASSRVEETQYF.

The J gene is TRBJ2-7, the V gene TRBV18; TRBD1 aligns across 7 bases. This CDR3 has 14 amino acids. CDR1 and CDR2 from the germline V gene are KGHSH and LQKENI. V dropped 3 bases and J dropped 5; count of bases not matched to a gene: 7. The CDR3 sequence is CASSPSRDSHEQYF. The CDR3 DNA reads as TGTGCCAGCTCACCGTCCCGGGACAGCCACGAGCAGTACTTC. Supplemented by reference TRBV18 and TRBJ2-7, the full variable domain reads NAGVMQNPRHLVRRRGQEARLRCSPMKGHSHVYWYRQLPEEGLKFMVYLQKENIIDESGMPKERFSAEFPKEGPSILRIQQVVRGDSAAYFCASSPSRDSHEQYFGPGTRLTVT.

The chain carries TRBV14 and TRBJ2-1; tentatively, D is TRBD2 (6 bases). Germline CDR1 is SGHDN and CDR2 is FVKESK. The V gene lost 4 bases and the J gene lost 4 bases, with 14 bases spanning the gap. The CDR3 runs to 15 residues. The CDR3 DNA reads TGTGCCAGCAGCCCTCGACGGGGGTATTACAATGAGCAGTTCTTC. Amino acids: CASSPRRGYYNEQFF.

The chain uses TRBV11-3 and TRBJ2-3; 9 bases map to TRBD2. Losses at the gene ends were 5 bases for V and 4 bases for J; bases not matched to a gene: 13. The CDR3 sequence is 17 residues long. Germline CDR1 SGHNT, CDR2 YENEEA. The CDR3 sequence is CASSPAGTSIPADTQYF. For the CDR3, the DNA is TGTGCCAGCAGCCCAGCCGGGACTAGCATTCCGGCAGATACGCAGTATTTT.

A note on this clone: This specimen includes other DNA sequences encoding the same CDR3. This chain joins TRBV11-3 and TRBJ2-3, with 8 bases matching TRBD2. With V trimmed by 3 bases and J by 0 bases, 5 bases remained unmatched. CDR1 is SGHNT and CDR2 is YENEEA in the germline V gene. CDR3 length: 16 residues. The CDR3 reads CASSLASGSSTDTQYF. The CDR3, as DNA: TGTGCCAGCAGCTTGGCTAGCGGGTCTAGCACAGATACGCAGTATTTT.

The chain employs TRBV7-2 and TRBJ2-7, with 14 bases fitting TRBD2. J gave up 6 bases and V 5 bases, and 3 bases lay outside the gene matches. Per the germline V gene, CDR1 is SGHTA and CDR2 is FQGNSA. The CDR3 is 14 residues long. CDR3 region: CASSPGTSGSEQYV. As DNA, the CDR3 is TGTGCCAGCAGCCCCGGGACTAGCGGGAGCGAGCAGTACGTC.